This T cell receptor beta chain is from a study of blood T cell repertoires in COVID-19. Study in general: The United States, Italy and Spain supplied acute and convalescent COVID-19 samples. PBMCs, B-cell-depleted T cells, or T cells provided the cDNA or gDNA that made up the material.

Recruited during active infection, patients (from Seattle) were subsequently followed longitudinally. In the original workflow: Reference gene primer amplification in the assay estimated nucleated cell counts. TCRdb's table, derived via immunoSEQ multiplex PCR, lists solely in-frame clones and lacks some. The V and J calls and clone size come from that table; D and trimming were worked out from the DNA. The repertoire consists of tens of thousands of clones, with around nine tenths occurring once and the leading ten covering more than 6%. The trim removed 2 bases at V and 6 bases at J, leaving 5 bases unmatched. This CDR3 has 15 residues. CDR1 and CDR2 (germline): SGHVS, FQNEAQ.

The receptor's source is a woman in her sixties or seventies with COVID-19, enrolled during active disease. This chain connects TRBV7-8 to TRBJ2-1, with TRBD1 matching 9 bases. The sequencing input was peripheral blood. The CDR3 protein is CASSLRTGALNEQFF. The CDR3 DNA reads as TGTGCCAGCAGCTTACGGACAGGGGCCCTCAATGAGCAGTTCTTC.